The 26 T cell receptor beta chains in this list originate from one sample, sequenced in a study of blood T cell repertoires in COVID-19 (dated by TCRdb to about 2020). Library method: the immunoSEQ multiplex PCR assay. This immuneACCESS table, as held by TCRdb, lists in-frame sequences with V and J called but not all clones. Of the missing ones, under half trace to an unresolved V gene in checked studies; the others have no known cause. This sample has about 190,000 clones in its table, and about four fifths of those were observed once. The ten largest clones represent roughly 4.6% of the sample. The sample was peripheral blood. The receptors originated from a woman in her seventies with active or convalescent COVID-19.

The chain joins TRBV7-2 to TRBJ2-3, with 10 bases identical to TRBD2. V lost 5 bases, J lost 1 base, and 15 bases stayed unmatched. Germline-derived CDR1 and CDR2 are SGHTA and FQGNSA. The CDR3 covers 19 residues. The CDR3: CASSHEMIIAGGGTDTQYF. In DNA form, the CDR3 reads TGTGCCAGCAGCCATGAAATGATAATAGCGGGAGGAGGCACAGATACGCAGTATTTT.

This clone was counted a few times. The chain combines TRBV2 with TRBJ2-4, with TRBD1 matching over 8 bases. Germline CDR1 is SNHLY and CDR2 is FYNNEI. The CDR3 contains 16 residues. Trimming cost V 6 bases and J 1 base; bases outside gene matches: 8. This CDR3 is CASRLLTGGAKNIQYF. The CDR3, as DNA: TGTGCCAGCAGGTTATTAACAGGGGGTGCCAAAAACATTCAGTACTTC.

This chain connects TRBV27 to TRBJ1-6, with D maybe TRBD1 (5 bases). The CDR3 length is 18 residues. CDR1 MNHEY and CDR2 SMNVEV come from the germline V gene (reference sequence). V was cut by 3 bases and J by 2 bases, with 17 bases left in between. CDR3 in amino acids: CASSFPPRTGAYNSPLHF. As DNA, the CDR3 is TGTGCCAGCAGTTTCCCTCCCCGAACAGGTGCCTATAATTCACCCCTCCACTTT.

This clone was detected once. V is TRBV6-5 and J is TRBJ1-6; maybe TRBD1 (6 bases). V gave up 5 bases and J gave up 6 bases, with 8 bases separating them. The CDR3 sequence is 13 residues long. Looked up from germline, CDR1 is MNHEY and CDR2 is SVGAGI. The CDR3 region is CASSRTVNSPLHF. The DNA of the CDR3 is TGTGCCAGCAGTAGGACAGTTAATTCACCCCTCCACTTT.

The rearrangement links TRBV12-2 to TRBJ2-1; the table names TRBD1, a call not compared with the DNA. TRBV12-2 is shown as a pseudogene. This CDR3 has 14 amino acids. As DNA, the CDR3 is TGTGCAAGTCGCTTCACAGGGTCCGGGAATGAGCAGTTCTTC. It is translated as CASRFTGSGNEQFF.

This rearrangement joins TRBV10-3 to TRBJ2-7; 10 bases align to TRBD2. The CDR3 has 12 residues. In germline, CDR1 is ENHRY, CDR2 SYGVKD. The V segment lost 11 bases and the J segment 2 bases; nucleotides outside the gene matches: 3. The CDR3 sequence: CAVAGGTYEQYF. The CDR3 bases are TGTGCCGTAGCGGGAGGTACCTACGAGCAGTACTTC.

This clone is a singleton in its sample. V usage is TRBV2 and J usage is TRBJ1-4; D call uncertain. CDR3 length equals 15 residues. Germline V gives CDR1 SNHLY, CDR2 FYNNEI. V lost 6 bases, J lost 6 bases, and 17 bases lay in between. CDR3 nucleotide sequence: TGTGCCAGCAGCCCACTCGAGGTTTCTCATGAAAAACTGTTTTTT. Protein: CASSPLEVSHEKLFF.

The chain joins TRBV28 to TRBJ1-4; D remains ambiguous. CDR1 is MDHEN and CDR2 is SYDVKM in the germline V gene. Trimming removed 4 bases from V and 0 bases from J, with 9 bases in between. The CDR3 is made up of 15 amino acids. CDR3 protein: CASSSMYATNEKLFF. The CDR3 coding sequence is TGTGCCAGCAGTTCTATGTACGCAACTAATGAAAAACTGTTTTTT.

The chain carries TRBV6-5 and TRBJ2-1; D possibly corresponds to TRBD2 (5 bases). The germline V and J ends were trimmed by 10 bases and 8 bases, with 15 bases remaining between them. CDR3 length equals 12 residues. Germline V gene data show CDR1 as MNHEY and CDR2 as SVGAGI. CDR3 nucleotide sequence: TGTGCCACGAGGGATCCAATAGATGAGCAGTTCTTC. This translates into CATRDPIDEQFF.

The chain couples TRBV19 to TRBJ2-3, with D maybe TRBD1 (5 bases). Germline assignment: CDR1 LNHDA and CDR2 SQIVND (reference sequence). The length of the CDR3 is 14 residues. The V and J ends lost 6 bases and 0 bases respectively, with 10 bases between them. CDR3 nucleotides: TGTGCCAGTAGGTGGGGCGCCAGCACAGATACGCAGTATTTT. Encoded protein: CASRWGASTDTQYF.

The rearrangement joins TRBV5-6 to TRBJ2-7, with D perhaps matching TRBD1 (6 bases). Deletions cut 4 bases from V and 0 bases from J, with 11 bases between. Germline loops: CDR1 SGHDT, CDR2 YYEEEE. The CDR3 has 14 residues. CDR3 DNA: TGTGCCAGCAGCACGACAGGCAGCTCCTACGAGCAGTACTTC. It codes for CASSTTGSSYEQYF.

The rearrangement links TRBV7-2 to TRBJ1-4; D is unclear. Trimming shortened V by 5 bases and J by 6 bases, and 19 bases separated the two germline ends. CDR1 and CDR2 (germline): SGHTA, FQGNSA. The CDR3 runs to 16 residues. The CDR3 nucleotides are TGTGCCAGCAGCCCACTGACCGCAATCCGGGATGAAAAACTGTTTTTT. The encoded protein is CASSPLTAIRDEKLFF.

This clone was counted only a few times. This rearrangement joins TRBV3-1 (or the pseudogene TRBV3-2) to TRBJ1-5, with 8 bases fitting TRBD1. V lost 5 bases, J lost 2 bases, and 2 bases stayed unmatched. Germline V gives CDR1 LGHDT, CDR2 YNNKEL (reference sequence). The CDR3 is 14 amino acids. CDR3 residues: CASSWGQGNQPQHF. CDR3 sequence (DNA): TGTGCCAGCAGCTGGGGACAGGGCAATCAGCCCCAGCATTTT.

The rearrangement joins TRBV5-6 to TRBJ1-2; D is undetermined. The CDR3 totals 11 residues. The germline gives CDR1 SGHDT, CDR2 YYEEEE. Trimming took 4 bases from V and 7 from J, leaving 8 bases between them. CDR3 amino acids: CASSLRGGYTF. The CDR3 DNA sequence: TGTGCCAGCAGCCTCCGCGGTGGCTACACCTTC.

CDR3 coding DNA: TGTGCCAGCAGCACCCCTGGGACAGCCACAGATACGCAGTATTTT. Protein product: CASSTPGTATDTQYF. The genes are TRBV28 and TRBJ2-3; 7 bases are shared with TRBD1. Germline CDR1 reads MDHEN; CDR2 reads SYDVKM. This CDR3 is built from 15 residues. V lost 6 bases and J lost 2; bases outside the gene matches: 8.

Here the CDR3 DNA reads TGTGCCAGCAGTTTATGGGGGCTAGCGGGAGGGCCCGGGGAGCTGTTTTTT. Amino acids: CASSLWGLAGGPGELFF. The rearrangement uses TRBV28 and TRBJ2-2, with TRBD2 matching over 12 bases. Germline lookup yields CDR1 MDHEN and CDR2 SYDVKM. V lost 0 bases and J lost 6; bases outside the gene matches: 5. CDR3 length equals 17 residues.

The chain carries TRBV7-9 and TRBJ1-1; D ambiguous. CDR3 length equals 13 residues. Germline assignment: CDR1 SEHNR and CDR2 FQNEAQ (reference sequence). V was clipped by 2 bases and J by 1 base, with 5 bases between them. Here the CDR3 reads CASSLFQNTEAFF. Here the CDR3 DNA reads TGTGCCAGCAGCTTATTTCAGAACACTGAAGCTTTCTTT.

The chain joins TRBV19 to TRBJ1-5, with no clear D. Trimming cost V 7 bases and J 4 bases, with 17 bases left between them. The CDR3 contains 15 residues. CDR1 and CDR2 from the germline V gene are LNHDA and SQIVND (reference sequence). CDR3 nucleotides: TGTGCCAGTAACCCTAGTTTCGGGATTAATCAGCCCCAGCATTTT. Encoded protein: CASNPSFGINQPQHF.

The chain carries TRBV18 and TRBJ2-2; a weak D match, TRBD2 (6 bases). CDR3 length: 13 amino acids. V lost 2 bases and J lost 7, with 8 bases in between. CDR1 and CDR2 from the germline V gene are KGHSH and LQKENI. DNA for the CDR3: TGTGCCAGCTCACCATGGGAGGACGGGGAGCTGTTTTTT. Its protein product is CASSPWEDGELFF.

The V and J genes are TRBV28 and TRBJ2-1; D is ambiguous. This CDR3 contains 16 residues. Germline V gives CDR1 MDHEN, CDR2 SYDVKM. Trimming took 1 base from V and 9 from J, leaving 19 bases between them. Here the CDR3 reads CASSLYPPESLGEQFF. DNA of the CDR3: TGTGCCAGCAGTTTATACCCCCCGGAGAGTTTGGGTGAGCAGTTCTTC.

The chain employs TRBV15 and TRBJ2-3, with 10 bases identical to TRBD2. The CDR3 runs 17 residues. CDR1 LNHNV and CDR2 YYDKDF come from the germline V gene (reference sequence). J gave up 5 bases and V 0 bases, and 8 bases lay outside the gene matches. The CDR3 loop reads CATSRDGSGRAIDTQYF. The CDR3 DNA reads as TGTGCCACCAGCAGAGATGGGAGCGGGAGGGCAATAGATACGCAGTATTTT.

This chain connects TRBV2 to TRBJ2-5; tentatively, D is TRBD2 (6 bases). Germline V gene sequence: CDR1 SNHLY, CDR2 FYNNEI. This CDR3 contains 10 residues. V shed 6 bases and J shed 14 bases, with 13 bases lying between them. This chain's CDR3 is CASRTGTSYF. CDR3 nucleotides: TGTGCCAGCAGGACCGGGACTTCTTACTTC.

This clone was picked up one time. CDR3 loop: CASSISSGRNVGTQYF. The CDR3 region has the DNA TGTGCCAGCAGTATCTCTAGCGGGAGGAACGTTGGTACGCAGTATTTT. The chain is built from TRBV6-6 and TRBJ2-3, with 11 bases that match TRBD2. The CDR3 loop spans 16 amino acids. The V gene end was trimmed by 5 bases and the J gene end by 8 bases; junction bases not matched to a gene: 12. In germline, CDR1 is MNHNY, CDR2 SVGAGI (reference sequence).

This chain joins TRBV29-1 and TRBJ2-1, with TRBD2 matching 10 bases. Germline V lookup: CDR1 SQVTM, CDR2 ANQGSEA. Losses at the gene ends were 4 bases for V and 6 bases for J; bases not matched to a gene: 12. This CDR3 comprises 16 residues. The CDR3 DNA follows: TGCAGCGTTGTATTGGCTAGCGGGAGTCATCGCAATGAGCAGTTCTTC. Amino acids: CSVVLASGSHRNEQFF.

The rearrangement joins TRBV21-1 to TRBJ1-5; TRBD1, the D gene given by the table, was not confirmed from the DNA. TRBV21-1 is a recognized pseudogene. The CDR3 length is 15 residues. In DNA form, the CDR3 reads TGTGCCAGCAATCCCGGACAGGGAAGGGGTCAGCCCCAGCATTTT. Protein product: CASNPGQGRGQPQHF.

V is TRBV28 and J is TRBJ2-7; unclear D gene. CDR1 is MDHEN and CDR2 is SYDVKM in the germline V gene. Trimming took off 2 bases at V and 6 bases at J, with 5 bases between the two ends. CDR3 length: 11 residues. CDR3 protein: CASSLRVEQYF. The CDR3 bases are TGTGCCAGCAGTTTACGGGTCGAGCAGTACTTC.